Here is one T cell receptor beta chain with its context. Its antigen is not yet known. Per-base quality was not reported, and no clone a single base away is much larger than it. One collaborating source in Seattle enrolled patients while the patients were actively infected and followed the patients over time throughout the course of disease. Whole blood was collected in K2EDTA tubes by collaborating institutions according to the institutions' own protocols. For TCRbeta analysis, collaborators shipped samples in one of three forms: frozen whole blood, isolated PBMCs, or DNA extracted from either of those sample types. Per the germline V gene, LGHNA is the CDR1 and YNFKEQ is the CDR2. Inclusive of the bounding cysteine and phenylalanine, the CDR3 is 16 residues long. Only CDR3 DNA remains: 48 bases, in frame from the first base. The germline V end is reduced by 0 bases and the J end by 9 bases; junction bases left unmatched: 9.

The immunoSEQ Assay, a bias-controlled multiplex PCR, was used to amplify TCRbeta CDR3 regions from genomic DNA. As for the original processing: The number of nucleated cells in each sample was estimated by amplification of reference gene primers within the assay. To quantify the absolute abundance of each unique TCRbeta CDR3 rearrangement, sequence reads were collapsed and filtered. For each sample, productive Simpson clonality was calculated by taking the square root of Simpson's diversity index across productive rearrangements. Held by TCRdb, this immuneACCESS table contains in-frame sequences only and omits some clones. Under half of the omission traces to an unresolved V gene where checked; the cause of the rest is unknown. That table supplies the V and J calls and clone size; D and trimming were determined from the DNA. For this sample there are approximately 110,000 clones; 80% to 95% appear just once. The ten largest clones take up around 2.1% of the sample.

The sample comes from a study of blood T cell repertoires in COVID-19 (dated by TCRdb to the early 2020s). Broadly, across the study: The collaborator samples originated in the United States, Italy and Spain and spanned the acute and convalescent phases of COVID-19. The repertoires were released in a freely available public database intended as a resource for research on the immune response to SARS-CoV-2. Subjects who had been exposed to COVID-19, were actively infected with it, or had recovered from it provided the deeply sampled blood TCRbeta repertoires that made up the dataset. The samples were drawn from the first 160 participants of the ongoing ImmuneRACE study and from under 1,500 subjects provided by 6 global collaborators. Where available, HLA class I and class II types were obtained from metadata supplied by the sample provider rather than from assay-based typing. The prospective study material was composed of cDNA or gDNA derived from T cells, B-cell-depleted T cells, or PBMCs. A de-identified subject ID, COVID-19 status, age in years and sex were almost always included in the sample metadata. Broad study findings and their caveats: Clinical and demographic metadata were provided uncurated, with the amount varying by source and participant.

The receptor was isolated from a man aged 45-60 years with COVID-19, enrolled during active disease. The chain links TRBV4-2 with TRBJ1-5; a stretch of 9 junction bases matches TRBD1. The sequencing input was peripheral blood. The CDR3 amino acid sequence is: CASSQEGPGQGRPQHF. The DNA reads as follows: TGTGCCAGCAGCCAAGAAGGACCGGGACAGGGTCGGCCCCAGCATTTT.